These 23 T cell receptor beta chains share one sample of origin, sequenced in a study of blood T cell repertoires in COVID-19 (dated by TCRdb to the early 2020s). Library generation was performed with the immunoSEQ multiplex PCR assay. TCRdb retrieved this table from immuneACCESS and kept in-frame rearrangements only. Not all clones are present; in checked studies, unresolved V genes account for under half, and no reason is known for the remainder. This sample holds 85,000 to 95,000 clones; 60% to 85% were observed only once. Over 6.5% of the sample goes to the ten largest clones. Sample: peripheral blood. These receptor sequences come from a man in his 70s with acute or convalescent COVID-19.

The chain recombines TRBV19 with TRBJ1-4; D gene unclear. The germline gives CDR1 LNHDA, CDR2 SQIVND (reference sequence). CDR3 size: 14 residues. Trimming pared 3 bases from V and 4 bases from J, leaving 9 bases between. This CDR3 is CASSINRNNEKLFF. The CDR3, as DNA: TGTGCCAGTAGTATTAACAGAAATAATGAAAAACTGTTTTTT. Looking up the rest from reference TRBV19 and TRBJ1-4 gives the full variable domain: DGGITQSPKYLFRKEGQNVTLSCEQNLNHDAMYWYRQDPGQGLRLIYYSQIVNDFQKGDIAEGYSVSREKKESFPLTVTSAQKNPTAFYLCASSINRNNEKLFFGSGTQLSVL.

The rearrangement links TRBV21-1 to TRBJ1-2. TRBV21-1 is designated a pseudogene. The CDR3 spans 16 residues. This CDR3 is CASSSKIQTLGYGYTF. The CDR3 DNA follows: TGTGCCAGCAGCTCAAAGATCCAGACTCTCGGCTATGGCTACACCTTC.

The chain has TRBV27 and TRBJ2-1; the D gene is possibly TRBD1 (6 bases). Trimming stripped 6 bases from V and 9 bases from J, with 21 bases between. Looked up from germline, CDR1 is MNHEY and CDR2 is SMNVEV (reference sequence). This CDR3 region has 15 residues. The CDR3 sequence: CASRIQGLVRGEQFF. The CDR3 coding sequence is TGTGCCAGCAGGATTCAGGGGCTGGTTCGCGGTGAGCAGTTCTTC.

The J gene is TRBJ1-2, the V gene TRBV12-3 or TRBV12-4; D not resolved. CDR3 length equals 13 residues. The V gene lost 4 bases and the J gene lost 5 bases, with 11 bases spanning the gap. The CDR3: CASSSSGLYGYTF. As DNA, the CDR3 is TGTGCCAGCAGTTCCTCAGGTCTTTATGGCTACACCTTC.

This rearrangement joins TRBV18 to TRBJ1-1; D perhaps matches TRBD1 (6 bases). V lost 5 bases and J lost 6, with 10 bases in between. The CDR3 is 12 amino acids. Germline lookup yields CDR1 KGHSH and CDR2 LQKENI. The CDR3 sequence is CASSVSGAEAFF. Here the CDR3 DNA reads TGTGCCAGCTCAGTTTCAGGGGCTGAAGCTTTCTTT.

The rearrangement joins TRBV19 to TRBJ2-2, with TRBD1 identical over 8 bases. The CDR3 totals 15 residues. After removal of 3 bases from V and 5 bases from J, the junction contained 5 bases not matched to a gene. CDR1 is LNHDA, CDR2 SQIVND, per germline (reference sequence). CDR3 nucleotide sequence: TGTGCCAGTAGTATTCTTCAGGGGGCTACCGGGGAGCTGTTTTTT. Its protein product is CASSILQGATGELFF.

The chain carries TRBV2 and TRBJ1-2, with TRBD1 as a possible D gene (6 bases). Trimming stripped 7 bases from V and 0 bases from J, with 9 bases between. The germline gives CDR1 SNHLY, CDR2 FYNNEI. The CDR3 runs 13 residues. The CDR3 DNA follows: TGTGCCAGCACCCGGACAGCTAACTATGGCTACACCTTC. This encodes CASTRTANYGYTF.

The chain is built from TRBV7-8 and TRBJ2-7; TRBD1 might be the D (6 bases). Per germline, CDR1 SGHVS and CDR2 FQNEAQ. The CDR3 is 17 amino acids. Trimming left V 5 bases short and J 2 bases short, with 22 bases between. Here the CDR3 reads CASSKRNTGTRPYEQYF. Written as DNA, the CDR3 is TGTGCCAGCAGCAAGCGCAATACCGGGACAAGACCCTACGAGCAGTACTTC.

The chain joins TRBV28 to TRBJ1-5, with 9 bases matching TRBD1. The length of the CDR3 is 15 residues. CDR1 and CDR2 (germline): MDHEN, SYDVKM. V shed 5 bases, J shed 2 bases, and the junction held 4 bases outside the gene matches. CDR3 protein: CASSRGTGRNQPQHF. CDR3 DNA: TGTGCCAGCAGTCGTGGGACAGGGCGCAATCAGCCCCAGCATTTT.

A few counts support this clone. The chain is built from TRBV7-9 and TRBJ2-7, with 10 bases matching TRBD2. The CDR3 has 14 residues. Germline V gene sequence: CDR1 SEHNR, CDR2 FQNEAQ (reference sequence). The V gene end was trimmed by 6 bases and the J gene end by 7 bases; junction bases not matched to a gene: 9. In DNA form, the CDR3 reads TGTGCCAGCAGTCTGCTAGCGGGAGCCTCTGAGCAGTACTTC. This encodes CASSLLAGASEQYF.

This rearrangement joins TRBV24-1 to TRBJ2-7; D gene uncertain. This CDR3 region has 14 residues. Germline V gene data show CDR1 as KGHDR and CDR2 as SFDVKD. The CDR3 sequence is CANPTPQINYEQYV. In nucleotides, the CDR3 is TGTGCAAATCCGACACCCCAGATAAACTACGAGCAGTACGTC.

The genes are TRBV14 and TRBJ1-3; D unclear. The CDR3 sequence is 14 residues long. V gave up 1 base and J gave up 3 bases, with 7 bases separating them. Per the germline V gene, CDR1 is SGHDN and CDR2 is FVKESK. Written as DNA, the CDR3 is TGTGCCAGCAGCCAAGCCGGGAGTGGAAACACCATATATTTT. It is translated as CASSQAGSGNTIYF. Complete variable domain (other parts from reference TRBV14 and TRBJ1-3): EAGVTQFPSHSVIEKGQTVTLRCDPISGHDNLYWYRRVMGKEIKFLLHFVKESKQDESGMPNNRFLAERTGGTYSTLKVQPAELEDSGVYFCASSQAGSGNTIYFGEGSWLTVV.

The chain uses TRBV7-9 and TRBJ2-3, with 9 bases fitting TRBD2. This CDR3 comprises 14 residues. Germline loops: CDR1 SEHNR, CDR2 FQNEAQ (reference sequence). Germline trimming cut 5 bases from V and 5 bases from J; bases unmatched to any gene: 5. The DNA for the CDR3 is TGTGCCAGCAGCGAGCGGGGGGCTGGAGATACGCAGTATTTT. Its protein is CASSERGAGDTQYF.

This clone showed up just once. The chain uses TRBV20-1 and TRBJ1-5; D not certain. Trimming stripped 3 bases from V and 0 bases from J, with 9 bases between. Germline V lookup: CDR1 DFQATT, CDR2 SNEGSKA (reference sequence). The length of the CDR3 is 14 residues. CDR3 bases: TGCAGTGCTAGTGAGTTTTATAGCAATCAGCCCCAGCATTTT. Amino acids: CSASEFYSNQPQHF.

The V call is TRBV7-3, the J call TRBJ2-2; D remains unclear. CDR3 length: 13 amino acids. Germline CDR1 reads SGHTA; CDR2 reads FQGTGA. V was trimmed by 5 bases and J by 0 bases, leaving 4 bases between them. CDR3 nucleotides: TGTGCCAGCAGCCAAACGAACACCGGGGAGCTGTTTTTT. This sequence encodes CASSQTNTGELFF.

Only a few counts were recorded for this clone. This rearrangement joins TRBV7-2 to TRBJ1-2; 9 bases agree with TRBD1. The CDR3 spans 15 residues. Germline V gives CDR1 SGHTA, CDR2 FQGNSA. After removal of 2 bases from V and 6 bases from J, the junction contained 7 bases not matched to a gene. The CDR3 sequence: CASSLSRGQGHGYTF. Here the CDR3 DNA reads TGTGCCAGCAGCTTATCCCGGGGACAGGGCCATGGCTACACCTTC.

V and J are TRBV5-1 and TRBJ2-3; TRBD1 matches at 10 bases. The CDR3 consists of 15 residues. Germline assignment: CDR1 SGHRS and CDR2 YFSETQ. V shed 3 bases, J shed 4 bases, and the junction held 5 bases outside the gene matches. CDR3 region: CASSSGTGVADTQYF. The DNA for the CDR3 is TGCGCCAGCAGCTCCGGGACAGGGGTGGCAGATACGCAGTATTTT.

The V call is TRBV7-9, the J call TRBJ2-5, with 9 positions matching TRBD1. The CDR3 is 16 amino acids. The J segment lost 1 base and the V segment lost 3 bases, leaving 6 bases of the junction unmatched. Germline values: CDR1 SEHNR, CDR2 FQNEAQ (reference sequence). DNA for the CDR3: TGTGCCAGCAGCTTCGGGACAGGGTTACCCCAAGAGACCCAGTACTTC. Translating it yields CASSFGTGLPQETQYF.

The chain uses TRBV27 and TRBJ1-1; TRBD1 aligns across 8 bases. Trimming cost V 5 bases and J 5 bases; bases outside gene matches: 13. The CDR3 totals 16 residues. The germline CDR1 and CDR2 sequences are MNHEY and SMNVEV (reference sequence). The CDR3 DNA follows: TGTGCCAGCAGTCACGGCAGGGGGCAATTGAGGACTGAAGCTTTCTTT. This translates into CASSHGRGQLRTEAFF.

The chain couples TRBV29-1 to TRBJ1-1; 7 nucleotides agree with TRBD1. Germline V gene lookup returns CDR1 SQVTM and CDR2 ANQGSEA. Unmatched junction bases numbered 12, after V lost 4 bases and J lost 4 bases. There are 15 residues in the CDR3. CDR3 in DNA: TGCAGCGTTGGGGGAGGTAGGGGGCGCCTCACTGAAGCTTTCTTT. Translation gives CSVGGGRGRLTEAFF.

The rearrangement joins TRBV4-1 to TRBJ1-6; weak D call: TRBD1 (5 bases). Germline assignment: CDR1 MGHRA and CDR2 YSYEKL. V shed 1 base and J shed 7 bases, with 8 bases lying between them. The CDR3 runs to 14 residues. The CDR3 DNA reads TGCGCCAGCAGCCAAGGACAGATAAATTCACCCCTCCACTTT. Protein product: CASSQGQINSPLHF.

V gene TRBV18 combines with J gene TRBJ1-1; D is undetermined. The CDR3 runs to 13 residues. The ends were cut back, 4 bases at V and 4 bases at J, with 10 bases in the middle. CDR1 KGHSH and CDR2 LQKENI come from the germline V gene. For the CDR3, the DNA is TGTGCCAGCTCACAGCTATCCGGCACTGAAGCTTTCTTT. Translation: CASSQLSGTEAFF.

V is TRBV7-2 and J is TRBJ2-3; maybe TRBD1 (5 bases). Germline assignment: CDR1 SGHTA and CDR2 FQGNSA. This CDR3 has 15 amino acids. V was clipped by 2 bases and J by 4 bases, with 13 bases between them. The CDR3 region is CASSLPQGLADTQYF. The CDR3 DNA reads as TGTGCCAGCAGCTTACCCCAGGGCCTGGCAGATACGCAGTATTTT.